This TCR beta chain is drawn from a study of CD8 T cells in ankylosing spondylitis. General observations from the study: Some motif variants had been reported before (in reactive arthritis synovial fluid and blood). Among TCR beta sequences, a motif of several highly homologous variants appeared characteristic of ankylosing spondylitis blood. Clones linked to disease, bearing a CD8+ phenotype, were relatively rare in peripheral blood.

TCRdb processed the 5' RACE reads anew with MiXCR; each CDR3 protein has one entry. The table records over 130,000 distinct CDR3 sequences, roughly 44% of them present only once. This CDR3 comprises 13 residues. CDR1 and CDR2 from the germline V gene are LNHNV and YYDKDF (reference sequence). V lost 6 bases to trimming and J lost 3 bases; unmatched junction nucleotides: 1. A remark on this clonotype: Its cognate antigen is unknown.

The TCR comes from a male donor with ankylosing spondylitis. The genes are TRBV15 and TRBJ2-3; 9 positions agree with TRBD2. Sequences were obtained from synovial fluid, either unsorted or a sorted T cell fraction (not recorded which). DNA of the CDR3: TGTGCCACCAGTAGCGGGAGTACAGATACGCAGTATTTT. It encodes CATSSGSTDTQYF.